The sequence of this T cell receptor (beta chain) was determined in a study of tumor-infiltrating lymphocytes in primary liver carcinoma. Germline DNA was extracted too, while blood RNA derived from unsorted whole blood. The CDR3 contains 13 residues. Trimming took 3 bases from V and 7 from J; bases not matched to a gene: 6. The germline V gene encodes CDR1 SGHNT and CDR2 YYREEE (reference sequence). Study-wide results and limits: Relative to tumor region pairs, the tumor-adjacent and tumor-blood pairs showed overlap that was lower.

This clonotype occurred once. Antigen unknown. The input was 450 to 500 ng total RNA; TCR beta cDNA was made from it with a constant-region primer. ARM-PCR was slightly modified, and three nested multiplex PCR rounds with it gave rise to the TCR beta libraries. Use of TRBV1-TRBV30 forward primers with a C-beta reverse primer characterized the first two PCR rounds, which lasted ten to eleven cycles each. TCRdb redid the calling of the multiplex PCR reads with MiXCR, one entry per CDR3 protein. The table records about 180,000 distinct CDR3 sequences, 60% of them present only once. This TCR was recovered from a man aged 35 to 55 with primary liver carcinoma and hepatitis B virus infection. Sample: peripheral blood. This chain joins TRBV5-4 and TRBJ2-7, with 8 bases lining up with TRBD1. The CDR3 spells CASSYQGASEQYF. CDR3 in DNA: TGTGCCAGCAGCTACCAGGGGGCGAGTGAGCAGTACTTC.